Following are 21 T cell receptor beta chains from one sample sequenced in a study of CD8 T cells in ankylosing spondylitis. TCRdb re-called the 5' RACE reads with MiXCR, one entry per CDR3 protein. The sample carries more than 150,000 distinct CDR3 sequences, 15% to 20% recorded once. The source material was blood, either unsorted or a sorted T cell fraction (not recorded which). The receptors were gathered from a male donor aged 10-30 years with ankylosing spondylitis or in good health (not recorded which).

This clonotype was detected many times. The chain recombines TRBV12-3 or TRBV12-4 with TRBJ2-5; 9 bases are shared with TRBD2. This CDR3 contains 16 residues. Trimming took 6 bases from V and 2 from J; bases not matched to a gene: 10. The DNA for the CDR3 is TGTGCCAGCAGAGAGGCACGCGGGAGGGAACAAGAGACCCAGTACTTC. Translation gives CASREARGREQETQYF.

Many counts were recorded for this clonotype. The chain is built from TRBV6-1 and TRBJ2-2; TRBD1 matches at 7 bases. The CDR3 is 12 residues long. V shed 10 bases and J 6 bases; nucleotides not matched to a gene: 5. Germline V gives CDR1 MNHNS, CDR2 SASEGT. CDR3 DNA sequence: TGTGCCACCTCGGGACAGCCCGGGGAGCTGTTTTTT. This codes for CATSGQPGELFF.

This clonotype was observed at least ten times. This chain connects TRBV20-1 to TRBJ2-1; TRBD2 agrees at 7 bases. The J segment lost 6 bases and the V segment lost 6 bases, leaving 11 bases of the junction unmatched. This CDR3 has 14 residues. Germline V gives CDR1 DFQATT, CDR2 SNEGSKA (reference sequence). The CDR3 coding sequence is TGCAGTGCACCCGGACTAGGAAGATCCAATGAGCAGTTCTTC. Translated: CSAPGLGRSNEQFF.

There are a few counts of this clonotype. This rearrangement joins TRBV20-1 to TRBJ2-7; D remains unclear. Trimming removed 0 bases at V and 4 bases at J, with 13 bases between. CDR1 and CDR2 (germline): DFQATT, SNEGSKA (reference sequence). CDR3 length: 14 amino acids. The CDR3 bases are TGCAGTGCTAGAGATCAGAAGGTCCCTTACGAGCAGTACGTC. Translating it yields CSARDQKVPYEQYV.

This clonotype was recorded at least ten times. The chain has TRBV6-2 or TRBV6-3 and TRBJ2-1; 11 bases line up with TRBD2. Germline CDR1 is MNHEY and CDR2 is SVGEGT. The CDR3 extends over 15 amino acids. V lost 2 bases, J lost 7 bases, and 4 bases stayed unmatched. The CDR3 DNA sequence: TGTGCCAGCAGTTACCTAGCGGGAGGTGGAAATGAGCAGTTCTTC. Protein sequence: CASSYLAGGGNEQFF.

This clonotype was seen repeatedly, ten times or more. The J gene is TRBJ2-7, the V gene TRBV11-2, with a weak D call TRBD2 (6 bases). This CDR3 spans 13 amino acids. Germline V gives CDR1 SGHAT, CDR2 FQNNGV. Trimming stripped 4 bases from V and 6 bases from J, with 13 bases between. The CDR3 bases are TGTGCCAGCAGCTCTAGGAGGGGCGGCGAGCAGTACGTC. Residues: CASSSRRGGEQYV.

The sample holds many counts of this clonotype. The J gene is TRBJ1-2, the V gene TRBV12-3 or TRBV12-4; a possible D gene is TRBD1 (6 bases). The CDR3 spans 13 residues. Between the trimmed V and J ends, which lost 6 bases and 8 bases, there was a span of 16 bases. The DNA for the CDR3 is TGTGCCAGCAGCATGGGACACCGTGGAGGCTACACCTTC. It encodes CASSMGHRGGYTF.

This clonotype was counted ten times or more. The CDR3 DNA reads TGTGCCACCGAGACAGAAGAGACCCAGTACTTC. Protein product: CATETEETQYF. The rearrangement links TRBV7-9 to TRBJ2-5; D might be TRBD1 (5 bases). Trimming took 10 bases from V and 3 from J, leaving 9 bases between them. Germline V gene sequence: CDR1 SEHNR, CDR2 FQNEAQ (reference sequence). The CDR3 runs to 11 residues.

The CDR3, as DNA: TGCAGTGCTACACCGAGCACTGAAGCTTTCTTT. Its protein is CSATPSTEAFF. The gene calls are TRBV20-1 and TRBJ1-1; no clear D. V gave up 4 bases and J gave up 4 bases, with 7 bases separating them. The CDR3 totals 11 residues. Germline loops: CDR1 DFQATT, CDR2 SNEGSKA (reference sequence).

This rearrangement joins TRBV4-1 to TRBJ2-1; D is possibly TRBD2 (5 bases). Germline CDR1 reads MGHRA; CDR2 reads YSYEKL. The CDR3 is made up of 17 amino acids. Trimming pared 1 base from V and 2 bases from J, leaving 15 bases between. CDR3 sequence: CASSQVLKRSTYNEQFF. In DNA form, the CDR3 reads TGCGCCAGCAGCCAAGTATTGAAGCGGAGTACCTACAATGAGCAGTTCTTC.

This clonotype came up many times. The genes are TRBV5-1 and TRBJ2-3; 7 bases match TRBD2. This CDR3 has 15 amino acids. Looked up from germline, CDR1 is SGHRS and CDR2 is YFSETQ. Losses at the gene ends were 4 bases for V and 4 bases for J; bases not matched to a gene: 9. The CDR3 loop is CASSPKGGGADTQYF. The CDR3 region has the DNA TGCGCCAGCAGCCCGAAGGGCGGGGGAGCAGATACGCAGTATTTT.

This clonotype was seen at least ten times. V usage is TRBV29-1 and J usage is TRBJ2-2, with D perhaps TRBD1 (8 bases). The CDR3 is made up of 17 amino acids. Germline V CDR1 and CDR2: SQVTM, ANQGSEA. The V end lost 6 bases, the J end lost 7 bases, and 27 bases lay between the germline ends. The chain's CDR3 is CSVRRQGRALGIGELFF. CDR3 nucleotide sequence: TGCAGCGTCCGTAGACAGGGGAGGGCCTTGGGGATCGGGGAGCTGTTTTTT.

This clonotype was seen repeatedly, ten times or more. The gene calls are TRBV12-3 or TRBV12-4 and TRBJ2-3; TRBD2 matches 9 bases. The CDR3 runs to 15 residues. With 5 bases clipped from V and 0 bases from J, the junction kept 3 bases outside the gene matches. CDR3 sequence (DNA): TGTGCCAGCAGTCACGCGGGAGGGAGCACAGATACGCAGTATTTT. Encoded protein: CASSHAGGSTDTQYF.

The chain has TRBV7-9 and TRBJ2-4; D unclear. Trimming took off 4 bases at V and 1 base at J, with 11 bases between the two ends. The CDR3 has 15 residues. Germline assignment: CDR1 SEHNR and CDR2 FQNEAQ (reference sequence). In DNA form, the CDR3 reads TGTGCCAGCAGCTCAGTGATGTTGGCCAAAAACATTCAGTACTTC. Translating gives CASSSVMLAKNIQYF. The full variable domain, in which reference TRBV7-9 and TRBJ2-4 provide the parts outside the CDR3, is DTGVSQNPRHKITKRGQNVTFRCDPISEHNRLYWYRQTLGQGPEFLTYFQNEAQLEKSRLLSDRFSAERPKGSFSTLEIQRTEQGDSAMYLCASSSVMLAKNIQYFGAGTRLSVL.

This clonotype was counted ten times or more. This chain uses TRBV11-2 with TRBJ2-3; 9 nucleotides align to TRBD2. The V segment lost 1 base and the J segment 4 bases; nucleotides outside the gene matches: 12. This CDR3 has 18 amino acids. Looked up from germline, CDR1 is SGHAT and CDR2 is FQNNGV. CDR3 sequence reads: CASSLVGLGGRAPDTQYF. The CDR3 DNA is TGTGCCAGCAGCTTAGTGGGGCTCGGCGGGAGGGCCCCAGATACGCAGTATTTT.

This clonotype occurred many times. V is TRBV18 and J is TRBJ2-2; 7 bases are a match to TRBD1. Looked up from germline, CDR1 is KGHSH and CDR2 is LQKENI. Germline trimming cut 4 bases from V and 1 base from J; bases unmatched to any gene: 3. The CDR3 has 15 amino acids. As DNA, the CDR3 is TGTGCCAGCTCACGGGGACAGTTGAACACCGGGGAGCTGTTTTTT. Protein: CASSRGQLNTGELFF. The entire variable domain, with the rest obtained from reference TRBV18 and TRBJ2-2, is as follows: NAGVMQNPRHLVRRRGQEARLRCSPMKGHSHVYWYRQLPEEGLKFMVYLQKENIIDESGMPKERFSAEFPKEGPSILRIQQVVRGDSAAYFCASSRGQLNTGELFFGEGSRLTVL.

This clonotype appeared many times. The chain combines TRBV4-1 with TRBJ1-2; no firm D call. V was trimmed by 0 bases and J by 1 base, leaving 6 bases between them. This CDR3 spans 14 amino acids. From germline, CDR1 is MGHRA and CDR2 YSYEKL. Here the CDR3 DNA reads TGCGCCAGCAGCCAAGAGGGGAGTAACTATGGCTACACCTTC. It codes for CASSQEGSNYGYTF.

The CDR3 nucleotides read TGTGCCAGCAGCTCTAGCGGAACCAATGAGCAGTTCTTC. Protein: CASSSSGTNEQFF. This rearrangement joins TRBV7-9 to TRBJ2-1; 7 bases map to TRBD2. Germline CDR1 SEHNR, CDR2 FQNEAQ (reference sequence). V was pared by 4 bases and J by 6 bases, with 3 bases of the junction left unmatched. The length of the CDR3 is 13 residues.

The rearrangement links TRBV27 to TRBJ1-5; the match to TRBD1 covers 9 bases. Germline loops: CDR1 MNHEY, CDR2 SMNVEV (reference sequence). J was trimmed by 6 bases and V by 5 bases; bases with no gene match: 5. The length of the CDR3 is 14 residues. CDR3 amino acids: CASSPGTGRQPQHF. For the CDR3, the DNA is TGTGCCAGCAGTCCCGGGACAGGGCGTCAGCCCCAGCATTTT.

This clonotype was counted at least ten times. The gene calls are TRBV29-1 and TRBJ1-1; D might be TRBD1 (5 bases). This CDR3 spans 13 amino acids. Trimming removed 6 bases from V and 1 base from J, with 12 bases in between. The germline V gene encodes CDR1 SQVTM and CDR2 ANQGSEA. The CDR3 nucleotides read TGCAGCGTCAGGGAGTGGACGAACACTGAAGCTTTCTTT. Residues: CSVREWTNTEAFF.

The V and J genes are TRBV20-1 and TRBJ2-1, with TRBD2 matching over 10 bases. With 0 bases clipped from V and 0 bases from J, the junction kept 2 bases outside the gene matches. The CDR3 is 16 residues long. Germline CDR1 is DFQATT and CDR2 is SNEGSKA (reference sequence). CDR3 nucleotide sequence: TGCAGTGCTAGAGAAAGGACTAGCGGCTCCTACAATGAGCAGTTCTTC. Residues: CSARERTSGSYNEQFF.